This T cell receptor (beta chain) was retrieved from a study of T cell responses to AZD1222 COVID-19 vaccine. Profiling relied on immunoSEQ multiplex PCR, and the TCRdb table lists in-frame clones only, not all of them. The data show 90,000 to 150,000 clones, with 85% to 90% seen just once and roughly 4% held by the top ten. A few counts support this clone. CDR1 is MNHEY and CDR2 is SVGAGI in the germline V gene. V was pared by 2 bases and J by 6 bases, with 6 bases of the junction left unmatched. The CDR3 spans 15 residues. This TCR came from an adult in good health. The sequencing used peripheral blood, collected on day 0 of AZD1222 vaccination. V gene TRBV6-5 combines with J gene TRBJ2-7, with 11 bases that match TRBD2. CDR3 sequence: CASSYELGTSGEQYF. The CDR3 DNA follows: TGTGCCAGCAGTTACGAATTGGGGACTAGCGGCGAGCAGTACTTC.